This TCR beta chain originates from a study of response to subunit inactivated influenza vaccine. The V gene lost 1 base and the J gene lost 2 bases, with 12 bases spanning the gap. CDR3 length equals 15 residues. Germline CDR1 SGHAT, CDR2 FQNNGV. MiXCR was run by TCRdb on the RT-PCR reads, yielding one entry per CDR3 protein. The sample comprises about 520,000 distinct CDR3 sequences, about 25% of which are singletons, and around 1.8% rests with the top ten. General observations from the study: Every seasonal influenza vaccination brings in few new T cells, the authors suggested.

As to this clonotype: Antigen: not known.

The sequencing here drew on CD4+ T cells sorted from PBMCs, taken less than 6 days after vaccination. This chain joins TRBV11-2 and TRBJ2-7, with D uncertain. This sequence originates from a man aged 50-59 years who received an inactivated influenza vaccine. The CDR3 here is CASSLGMGTTYEQYF. The CDR3 DNA reads TGTGCCAGCAGCTTAGGCATGGGAACTACCTACGAGCAGTACTTC.